The entry that follows covers one T cell receptor (beta chain) sequence. This clonotype came up many times. Its antigen remains undetermined. No base-level quality is on record; no much larger clone is a single base apart. The data stem from a study of T cells in Graves' hyperthyroidism and ophthalmopathy (dated by TCRdb to between 2018 and 2021). Concerning the study at large: Peripheral blood samples were taken at initial diagnosis, before any treatment was given. A discovery cohort of about 96 patients, 43 with Graves' ophthalmopathy and 55 to 60 with stable Graves' hyperthyroidism, was used to find distinguishing TCR V-J signatures. An independent validation cohort of 18 to 20 hyperthyroidism patients and more than 15 patients who later progressed to ophthalmopathy tested prospective prediction of ophthalmopathy. In more than five Graves' hyperthyroidism patients, the study also compared T-cell repertoires from thyroid tissue with T-cell repertoires from blood. Once sampling was done, hyperthyroidism patients were given methimazole at a starting dose of 30 mg daily, whereas ophthalmopathy patients were given high-dose intravenous methylprednisolone. According to the paper, TCR Vbeta CDR3 sequencing was carried out on about 140 peripheral blood samples, which came from fewer than 50 ophthalmopathy, approximately 78 hyperthyroidism and roughly 17 progressor patients. For training and testing, the 100 or so patients in the discovery cohort were randomly divided in a 7:3 ratio.

The CDR3 numbers 16 residues from cysteine through phenylalanine. CDR3 DNA is the only sequence kept; it has 48 bases, read in frame from the first base. The germline V and J ends show losses of 4 bases and 7 bases respectively, and no gene match explains 14 bases of the junction. The CDR1 and CDR2 encoded by the germline V gene are SGHRS and YFSETQ. General study outcomes and caveats: During validation, the model predicted progression to ophthalmopathy a median of roughly 7.1 months ahead of onset, with almost 71% sensitivity and roughly 72% specificity. Most expanded thyroid clonotypes (frequency above 0.001) were also detected in blood, a finding suggesting that blood repertoires may reflect thyroid immune responses. No statistical method was used to set the sample size in advance, and investigators knew the group allocation. A 13 V-J signature model separated ophthalmopathy from stable hyperthyroidism, with roughly 88% sensitivity and about 81% specificity in cross-validation and 80%/75% in testing.

The TCR beta CDR3 regions were amplified from the RNA transcripts. For the first round of RT-PCR on the TCR CDR3, the HTBI primer set was used together with the Qiagen OneStep RT-PCR kit. Libraries were constructed in a second round of multiplex PCR, after which size selection and purification were carried out. The libraries were sequenced on an Illumina HiSeq2000 using paired-end 100 bp reads. On the study's bioinformatics: SOAPnuke was used to process the raw data, removing reads that contained adapters or uncalled bases, had a mean Phred below 15, or lacked an exact match to the constant primer or identifier. COPE v1.2.5 was used to merge high-quality paired reads, and clonotypes were defined as unique nucleotide sequences. MiTCR v1.1 was used to align the clonotypes against IMGT TRBV, TRBD and TRBJ reference segments. Only V-J combinations with frequency above 0.0001, covering roughly 99% of repertoires, were analysed. The TCS score was defined as the ratio of F50 (clonal expansion) to E x V (chaos), calculated using BLOSUM62-based TCRdist between CDR3 peptides within each V-J. Welch's t-statistics and random forest reduced roughly 540 V-J features to fewer than 15, which were used in a naive Bayes classifier (R e1071). Using fastp at Q25 and MiXCR, TCRdb reprocessed the public reads and kept productive beta chains. Rows with a matching CDR3 protein are joined into one entry that keeps the most common DNA and genes. TCRdb's processing, not the authors' own work, is the source of the V and J calls. Here the sample has around 500,000 distinct CDR3 sequences; 14% occur a single time. The ten largest clones capture more than 11% of the sample.

A patient counted as having stable Graves' hyperthyroidism if no progression to ophthalmopathy occurred over 18 months of follow-up. Hyperthyroidism patients were aged 18 to 65 years and newly diagnosed, with disease duration of less than 2 months. Any patient with an uncontrolled infection, another autoimmune disease, pregnancy or lactation was excluded. Diagnoses were established on the basis of clinical symptoms, serum thyroxine and TRAb, thyroid ultrasound, and orbital computed tomography. PBMCs were isolated from more than 8 ml of fresh peripheral blood by Ficoll-Paque density gradient centrifugation. Total RNA was extracted with Trizol reagent, and quality was checked on an Agilent 2100 Bioanalyzer.

Sequencing was carried out using blood. This receptor chain uses TRBV5-1 and TRBJ1-2, with 9 bases in between that match TRBD1. This receptor was obtained from a woman in her 40s with Graves' hyperthyroidism. This receptor carries the CDR3 CASSEDNRGHSSGYTF. The DNA sequence reads TGCGCCAGCAGCGAGGACAACAGGGGGCATTCTTCTGGCTACACCTTC.